The next 19 T cell receptor beta chains were all read from a single sample in a study of shared clonotypes between healthy human individuals. TCRdb's copy holds only in-frame clones and misses some; the assay was immunoSEQ multiplex PCR. The sample contains more than 2,000,000 clones, more than 90% of which appear only once. Specimen: naive CD4+ T cells sorted from blood. Stated subset: CD45RA+ positively selected. The receptors were sampled from a man younger than 30 in good health.

The chain carries TRBV6-1 and TRBJ2-7, with D unresolved. The CDR3 totals 12 residues. CDR1 and CDR2 (germline): MNHNS, SASEGT. Trimming took off 8 bases at V and 6 bases at J, with 14 bases between the two ends. The CDR3 loop reads CASDVRFGEQYF. The CDR3 DNA sequence: TGTGCCAGCGACGTCCGTTTTGGCGAGCAGTACTTC.

The chain is built from TRBV5-1 and TRBJ2-2; a possible D gene is TRBD2 (6 bases). The ends were cut back, 1 base at V and 3 bases at J, with 10 bases in the middle. This CDR3 contains 15 residues. CDR1 SGHRS and CDR2 YFSETQ come from the germline V gene. The CDR3 loop is CASSLPSGDTGELFF. CDR3 DNA sequence: TGCGCCAGCAGCTTGCCCTCGGGGGACACCGGGGAGCTGTTTTTT.

As for this clone: Its ends do not fully match the called genes, so a read error is possible. V gene TRBV28 combines with J gene TRBJ1-2; TRBD1 is a possible D gene (6 bases). This CDR3 contains 11 residues. Per the germline V gene, CDR1 is MDHEN and CDR2 is SYDVKM. The CDR3 DNA reads TGTGCCAGCAGTCGATTCCGGGACACCAACTTC. It encodes CASSRFRDTNF.

J is TRBJ1-6 and V is TRBV6-6; perhaps TRBD1 as D (5 bases). V shed 0 bases and J shed 14 bases, with 14 bases lying between them. Germline CDR1 and CDR2: MNHNY and SVGAGI (reference sequence). This CDR3 is 14 amino acids long. As DNA, the CDR3 is TGTGCCAGCAGTTACTCAGGGGTAGCCCCGGCCCTCCACTTT. Amino acid sequence: CASSYSGVAPALHF.

This chain uses TRBV4-3 with TRBJ1-2; D unresolved. Germline CDR1 is LGHNA and CDR2 is YSLEER. V was trimmed by 4 bases and J by 8 bases, leaving 17 bases between them. There are 14 residues in the CDR3. The CDR3, as DNA: TGCGCCAGCAGCCCGAGCAGGAGGTTGTTCGGCTACACCTTC. Amino acid sequence: CASSPSRRLFGYTF.

The V and J genes are TRBV6-1 and TRBJ1-5; D remains ambiguous. This CDR3 has 15 amino acids. Germline V CDR1 and CDR2: MNHNS, SASEGT. The V end lost 4 bases, the J end lost 1 base, and 11 bases lay between the germline ends. DNA of the CDR3: TGTGCCAGCAGTGGGAAGGGCCTAAGCAATCAGCCCCAGCATTTT. Its translation: CASSGKGLSNQPQHF.

J is TRBJ1-5 and V is TRBV6-6; D not resolved. Germline V gene sequence: CDR1 MNHNY, CDR2 SVGAGI (reference sequence). This CDR3 spans 14 amino acids. Trimming left V 3 bases short and J 3 bases short, with 9 bases between. CDR3 nucleotides: TGTGCCAGCAGTTATGACGGTTTCAATCAGCCCCAGCATTTT. This encodes CASSYDGFNQPQHF.

The chain uses TRBV7-9 and TRBJ1-1; D uncertain. V gave up 7 bases and J gave up 2 bases, with 11 bases separating them. This CDR3 is built from 13 residues. Germline CDR1 and CDR2: SEHNR and FQNEAQ (reference sequence). The CDR3 region has the DNA TGTGCCAGCACCCTAACGGGAAACACTGAAGCTTTCTTT. This codes for CASTLTGNTEAFF.

The V and J genes are TRBV6-1 and TRBJ1-1, with no clear D. The CDR3 is 15 amino acids. Germline assignment: CDR1 MNHNS and CDR2 SASEGT. Trimming cost V 6 bases and J 4 bases, with 18 bases left between them. This chain's CDR3 is CASRAASGVTTEAFF. The CDR3 DNA follows: TGTGCCAGCAGGGCCGCGAGTGGAGTAACCACTGAAGCTTTCTTT.

As for this clone: Other DNA sequences of this sample code for an identical CDR3. The V gene is TRBV5-1, the J gene TRBJ2-1; 8 nucleotides agree with TRBD1. The germline V gene has CDR1 SGHRS and CDR2 YFSETQ. V lost 4 bases to trimming and J lost 6 bases; unmatched junction nucleotides: 3. This CDR3 spans 13 amino acids. CDR3 loop: CASSLTGVNEQFF. CDR3 sequence (DNA): TGCGCCAGCAGCCTGACAGGGGTCAATGAGCAGTTCTTC.

The chain joins TRBV7-9 to TRBJ1-2; 10 nucleotides align to TRBD1. In germline, CDR1 is SEHNR, CDR2 FQNEAQ (reference sequence). The trim removed 4 bases at V and 7 bases at J, leaving 15 bases unmatched. The CDR3 runs to 17 residues. CDR3 in DNA: TGTGCCAGCAGCTCCGAGGTTAGGGACAGGGGTATTGTTGGCTACACCTTC. Its protein is CASSSEVRDRGIVGYTF. The variable domain in full, with the rest retrieved from reference TRBV7-9 and TRBJ1-2, is DTGVSQNPRHKITKRGQNVTFRCDPISEHNRLYWYRQTLGQGPEFLTYFQNEAQLEKSRLLSDRFSAERPKGSFSTLEIQRTEQGDSAMYLCASSSEVRDRGIVGYTFGSGTRLTVV.

J is TRBJ2-7 and V is TRBV6-5, with 11 bases lining up with TRBD2. Germline V lookup: CDR1 MNHEY, CDR2 SVGAGI. The CDR3 runs 15 residues. The V and J ends lost 5 bases and 4 bases, in that order; junction bases with no gene match: 7. CDR3 amino acids: CASSTSGGIGYEQYF. Here the CDR3 DNA reads TGTGCCAGCAGTACTAGCGGGGGAATCGGGTACGAGCAGTACTTC.

Concerning this clone itself: Other DNA sequences in this specimen translate into the identical CDR3. This sequence joins TRBV4-1 and TRBJ2-1, with D possibly being TRBD1 (6 bases). V lost 1 base and J 0 bases, leaving 7 bases between the germline ends. This CDR3 contains 15 residues. Germline loops: CDR1 MGHRA, CDR2 YSYEKL. In nucleotides, the CDR3 is TGCGCCAGCAGCCAAGTAGGGGGCTCCTACAATGAGCAGTTCTTC. Amino acid sequence: CASSQVGGSYNEQFF.

V is TRBV6-5 and J is TRBJ1-6, with 10 bases fitting TRBD1. Germline V gene lookup returns CDR1 MNHEY and CDR2 SVGAGI. V shed 6 bases and J 10 bases; nucleotides not matched to a gene: 6. The CDR3 runs 14 residues. The CDR3 loop is CASRTRDRGSPLHF. Here the CDR3 DNA reads TGTGCCAGCAGGACCCGGGACAGGGGATCACCCCTCCACTTT.

The chain carries TRBV7-9 and TRBJ2-2; D perhaps matches TRBD1 (6 bases). V lost 2 bases to trimming and J lost 4 bases, with 11 bases between them. The CDR3 contains 15 residues. CDR1 and CDR2 from the germline V gene are SEHNR and FQNEAQ (reference sequence). CDR3 amino acids: CASSLPQGSTGELFF. The DNA for the CDR3 is TGTGCCAGCAGCTTACCCCAGGGGAGCACCGGGGAGCTGTTTTTT.

This sequence joins TRBV5-4 and TRBJ2-3, with 8 bases lining up with TRBD2. CDR1 SGHNT and CDR2 YYREEE come from the germline V gene (reference sequence). Trimming took 4 bases from V and 2 from J; bases not matched to a gene: 12. The CDR3 contains 17 residues. In DNA form, the CDR3 reads TGTGCCAGCAGCAGAGCCGGGACTAGAGGTCCCACAGATACGCAGTATTTT. Translation: CASSRAGTRGPTDTQYF.

With regard to this clone: The sample carries other DNA sequences with the same CDR3. CDR3 nucleotides: TGTGCCAGCAGTTACGGAGGAATTAGCACAGATACGCAGTATTTT. Protein: CASSYGGISTDTQYF. The chain carries TRBV6-5 and TRBJ2-3, with a tentative D call TRBD2 (5 bases). CDR3 length: 15 amino acids. The ends were cut back, 2 bases at V and 0 bases at J, with 9 bases in the middle. The germline gives CDR1 MNHEY, CDR2 SVGAGI.

The chain has TRBV4-2 and TRBJ1-6; a weak D match, TRBD1 (6 bases). CDR1 and CDR2 (germline): LGHNA, YNFKEQ. The V end lost 4 bases, the J end lost 8 bases, and 27 bases lay between the germline ends. The CDR3 is made up of 19 amino acids. The CDR3 DNA reads TGTGCCAGCAGCCGAAAGCTAGGACAGACCGAAGTCCAGGATTCACCCCTCCACTTT. This encodes CASSRKLGQTEVQDSPLHF.

The rearrangement links TRBV11-2 to TRBJ2-3; perhaps TRBD2 as D (6 bases). V was shortened by 6 bases and J by 0 bases, with 13 bases between the two germline ends. The CDR3 has 15 residues. Germline assignment: CDR1 SGHAT and CDR2 FQNNGV. The CDR3 spells CASRRRDSSTDTQYF. CDR3 in DNA: TGTGCCAGCAGACGGAGGGATTCTAGCACAGATACGCAGTATTTT.